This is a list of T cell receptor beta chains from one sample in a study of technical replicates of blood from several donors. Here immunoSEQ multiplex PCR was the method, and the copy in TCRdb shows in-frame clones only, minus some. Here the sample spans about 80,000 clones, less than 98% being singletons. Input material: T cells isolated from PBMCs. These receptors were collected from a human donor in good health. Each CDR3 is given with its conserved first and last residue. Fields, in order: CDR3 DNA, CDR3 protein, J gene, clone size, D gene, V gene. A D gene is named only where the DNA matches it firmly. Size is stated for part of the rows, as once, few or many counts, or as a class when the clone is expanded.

CDR3 DNA: TGTGCCAGCAGTGCTGAGGGGGCGAGTGGGGCCAACGTCCTGACTTTC; CDR3 protein: CASSAEGASGANVLTF; J gene: TRBJ2-6; clone size: NA; D gene: TRBD1; V gene: TRBV2
CDR3 DNA: TGCGCCAGCAGCCGCGTCCGGGGGGTGGCAGATACGCAGTATTTT; CDR3 protein: CASSRVRGVADTQYF; J gene: TRBJ2-3; clone size: NA; D gene: TRBD2; V gene: TRBV4-1
CDR3 DNA: TGTGCCAGCAGTTTATTGGAGGGGGCCTCAGTTAGGGGAGCTTTCTTT; CDR3 protein: CASSLLEGASVRGAFF; J gene: TRBJ1-1; clone size: NA; D gene: TRBD1; V gene: TRBV28
CDR3 DNA: TGTGCCAGCAGTGAAGCTGGGTGGGGTACAGGGGAGCAGTACTTC; CDR3 protein: CASSEAGWGTGEQYF; J gene: TRBJ2-7; clone size: once; D gene: NA; V gene: TRBV6-1
CDR3 DNA: TGCGCCAGCAGCCAAGTCCAGGGGGAGAGCTATGGCTACACCTTC; CDR3 protein: CASSQVQGESYGYTF; J gene: TRBJ1-2; clone size: NA; D gene: TRBD1; V gene: TRBV4-1
CDR3 DNA: TGTGCCAGCAGCTTGGGGGCAGGGAGGGGGGCGAGACCTGAAGCTTTCTTT; CDR3 protein: CASSLGAGRGARPEAFF; J gene: TRBJ1-1; clone size: NA; D gene: NA; V gene: TRBV5-5
CDR3 DNA: TGCGCCAGCAGCCATATGCCGGGACTAGCGGGTCGAAATACGCAGTATTTT; CDR3 protein: CASSHMPGLAGRNTQYF; J gene: TRBJ2-3; clone size: NA; D gene: TRBD2; V gene: TRBV4-1
CDR3 DNA: TGTGCCAGCAGCGAAACCCAGGGTTCTGGAAACACCATATATTTT; CDR3 protein: CASSETQGSGNTIYF; J gene: TRBJ1-3; clone size: once; D gene: NA; V gene: TRBV9
CDR3 DNA: TGCGCCAGCAGCTTGGTATCGCCGGGACACCGAACCACAGATACGCAGTATTTT; CDR3 protein: CASSLVSPGHRTTDTQYF; J gene: TRBJ2-3; clone size: NA; D gene: NA; V gene: TRBV5-1
CDR3 DNA: TGTGCCAGCATGGCCGGGGCCAACGTCCTGACTTTC; CDR3 protein: CASMAGANVLTF; J gene: TRBJ2-6; clone size: NA; D gene: NA; V gene: TRBV7-9
CDR3 DNA: TGTGCCAGCAGTTACTCATTCGGGGGGGGTCAGCCCCAGCATTTT; CDR3 protein: CASSYSFGGGQPQHF; J gene: TRBJ1-5; clone size: NA; D gene: NA; V gene: TRBV6-6
CDR3 DNA: TGTGCCAGCTCACCACGGGACAGTATATGGCCCCAGCATTTT; CDR3 protein: CASSPRDSIWPQHF; J gene: TRBJ1-5; clone size: NA; D gene: TRBD1; V gene: TRBV18
CDR3 DNA: TGTGCCAGCAGTTACGTGGGCGGGCGAGACGAGCAGTACTTC; CDR3 protein: CASSYVGGRDEQYF; J gene: TRBJ2-7; clone size: NA; D gene: NA; V gene: TRBV6-5
CDR3 DNA: TGTGCCAGCAGCTTGTCTCGTAGGTCAGGGGGTATACAGTACAATGAGCAGTTCTTC; CDR3 protein: CASSLSRRSGGIQYNEQFF; J gene: TRBJ2-1; clone size: NA; D gene: TRBD1; V gene: TRBV5-6
CDR3 DNA: TGCGCCAGCAGCTTGTCAGGGCCTGGAAACACCATATATTTT; CDR3 protein: CASSLSGPGNTIYF; J gene: TRBJ1-3; clone size: NA; D gene: NA; V gene: TRBV5-1
CDR3 DNA: TGTGCCAGCACATTTTCCTCCTACGAGCAGTACTTC; CDR3 protein: CASTFSSYEQYF; J gene: TRBJ2-7; clone size: NA; D gene: NA; V gene: TRBV5-6
CDR3 DNA: TGCGCCAGCAGCTTGGACAGGGTTGGTGAAGCTTTCTTT; CDR3 protein: CASSLDRVGEAFF; J gene: TRBJ1-1; clone size: NA; D gene: NA; V gene: TRBV5-1
CDR3 DNA: TGTGCCAGCAGTTCTGCAACTAATGAAAAACTGTTTTTT; CDR3 protein: CASSSATNEKLFF; J gene: TRBJ1-4; clone size: NA; D gene: NA; V gene: TRBV28
CDR3 DNA: TGTGCCAGCTCAAATTACAGGGGGCTAACCTACGAGCAGTACTTC; CDR3 protein: CASSNYRGLTYEQYF; J gene: TRBJ2-7; clone size: NA; D gene: TRBD1; V gene: TRBV18
CDR3 DNA: TGTGCCAGTAGTATCCCAGGCCCTCAGCCCCAGCATTTT; CDR3 protein: CASSIPGPQPQHF; J gene: TRBJ1-5; clone size: NA; D gene: NA; V gene: TRBV19
CDR3 DNA: TGTGCCAGCAGTTTGGAAGGGGACGAGCAGTACTTC; CDR3 protein: CASSLEGDEQYF; J gene: TRBJ2-7; clone size: NA; D gene: NA; V gene: TRBV28
CDR3 DNA: TGTGCCAGCAGGGACAACCGACGGATCTCTGGGGCCAACGTCCTGACTTTC; CDR3 protein: CASRDNRRISGANVLTF; J gene: TRBJ2-6; clone size: NA; D gene: NA; V gene: TRBV2
CDR3 DNA: TGTGCCAGCAGTTTAAGGACACCTTCCACAGATACGCAGTATTTT; CDR3 protein: CASSLRTPSTDTQYF; J gene: TRBJ2-3; clone size: NA; D gene: NA; V gene: TRBV27
CDR3 DNA: TGTGCTAGTGGTCGGCCGGGACAGGGGTCCGGTGGCTACACCTTC; CDR3 protein: CASGRPGQGSGGYTF; J gene: TRBJ1-2; clone size: NA; D gene: TRBD1; V gene: TRBV12-5
CDR3 DNA: TGTGCCAGCAGTTACAGCGGGTATAATTCACCCCTCCACTTT; CDR3 protein: CASSYSGYNSPLHF; J gene: TRBJ1-6; clone size: NA; D gene: NA; V gene: TRBV6-5
CDR3 DNA: TGTGCCAGCTCACCAGGCGGTGGCAGGGCAAACACTGAAGCTTTCTTT; CDR3 protein: CASSPGGGRANTEAFF; J gene: TRBJ1-1; clone size: NA; D gene: NA; V gene: TRBV18
CDR3 DNA: TGTGCCAGCCAACCCCGGACAGGGGGATTGGCGAACACCGGGGAGCTGTTTTTT; CDR3 protein: CASQPRTGGLANTGELFF; J gene: TRBJ2-2; clone size: NA; D gene: TRBD1; V gene: TRBV28
CDR3 DNA: TGTGCCAGCAGCCCTATAGCGGGGAAAACCTACGAGCAGTACTTC; CDR3 protein: CASSPIAGKTYEQYF; J gene: TRBJ2-7; clone size: NA; D gene: TRBD2; V gene: TRBV11-2
CDR3 DNA: TGTGCCAGCTCCGAGAGGGTTAATGAAAAACTGTTTTTT; CDR3 protein: CASSERVNEKLFF; J gene: TRBJ1-4; clone size: NA; D gene: NA; V gene: TRBV25-1
CDR3 DNA: TGTGCCAGTAGTATGACAAGGTTGGGGAACACTGAAGCTTTCTTT; CDR3 protein: CASSMTRLGNTEAFF; J gene: TRBJ1-1; clone size: once; D gene: NA; V gene: TRBV19
CDR3 DNA: TGTGCCAGCAGTACCATAAAGAGTCATAGCAATCAGCCCCAGCATTTT; CDR3 protein: CASSTIKSHSNQPQHF; J gene: TRBJ1-5; clone size: NA; D gene: NA; V gene: TRBV5-6
CDR3 DNA: TGTGCCAGCAGCTTGGGGCTAGCGGGACTCCACGAGCAGTACTTC; CDR3 protein: CASSLGLAGLHEQYF; J gene: TRBJ2-7; clone size: NA; D gene: TRBD2; V gene: TRBV5-4
CDR3 DNA: TGTGCCAGCAGCTTAGCTGAGGTTGGCAGGAGGGGCTACACCTTC; CDR3 protein: CASSLAEVGRRGYTF; J gene: TRBJ1-2; clone size: NA; D gene: NA; V gene: TRBV11-2
CDR3 DNA: TGCAGCGTCCGTAGCGGGAAGAAAGAGACCCAGTACTTC; CDR3 protein: CSVRSGKKETQYF; J gene: TRBJ2-5; clone size: NA; D gene: TRBD2; V gene: TRBV29-1
CDR3 DNA: TGTGCCTGGAGTGTTAACGGGGATACCGGGGAGCTGTTTTTT; CDR3 protein: CAWSVNGDTGELFF; J gene: TRBJ2-2; clone size: NA; D gene: NA; V gene: TRBV30
CDR3 DNA: TGTGCCAGCAGCTTAGCGGGGCCGGACACTGAAGCTTTCTTT; CDR3 protein: CASSLAGPDTEAFF; J gene: TRBJ1-1; clone size: NA; D gene: NA; V gene: TRBV7-9
CDR3 DNA: TGCGCCAGCAGCCAGCCCCGAGGCAGGGATTGGGACAATGAGCAGTTCTTC; CDR3 protein: CASSQPRGRDWDNEQFF; J gene: TRBJ2-1; clone size: NA; D gene: NA; V gene: TRBV4-1
CDR3 DNA: TGTGCCAGCAGCTATACAGGGGGCGGGAGTGAAGCTTTCTTT; CDR3 protein: CASSYTGGGSEAFF; J gene: TRBJ1-1; clone size: NA; D gene: TRBD1; V gene: TRBV7-3
CDR3 DNA: TGTGCCAGCAGCTCCAGGGACTCGAACACTGAAGCTTTCTTT; CDR3 protein: CASSSRDSNTEAFF; J gene: TRBJ1-1; clone size: NA; D gene: NA; V gene: TRBV5-6
CDR3 DNA: TGCGCCAGCAGCTCCCTAGACAGGGGAGGCTACACCTTC; CDR3 protein: CASSSLDRGGYTF; J gene: TRBJ1-2; clone size: NA; D gene: TRBD1; V gene: TRBV5-1
CDR3 DNA: TGTGCCAGCAGTGAACCCCGACAGGGCTATAATTCACCCCTCCACTTT; CDR3 protein: CASSEPRQGYNSPLHF; J gene: TRBJ1-6; clone size: NA; D gene: TRBD1; V gene: TRBV25-1
CDR3 DNA: TGTGCCAGCAGGCCCCCAGATGGTGGCGGGGAGCTGTTTTTT; CDR3 protein: CASRPPDGGGELFF; J gene: TRBJ2-2; clone size: once; D gene: NA; V gene: TRBV28
CDR3 DNA: TGTGCCAGCACCCCTTGGGGCAGTTTTAGCTCCTACAATGAGCAGTTCTTC; CDR3 protein: CASTPWGSFSSYNEQFF; J gene: TRBJ2-1; clone size: NA; D gene: NA; V gene: TRBV14
CDR3 DNA: TGTGCCAGCAGCTTAAACAGGGATCAGCCCCAGCATTTT; CDR3 protein: CASSLNRDQPQHF; J gene: TRBJ1-5; clone size: NA; D gene: NA; V gene: TRBV7-9
CDR3 DNA: TGTGCCATCAGTGTGCTCCCGACAGGTATTAACACTGAAGCTTTCTTT; CDR3 protein: CAISVLPTGINTEAFF; J gene: TRBJ1-1; clone size: NA; D gene: NA; V gene: TRBV10-3
CDR3 DNA: TGTGCCTGGAGTCGTGGGCGGGTTAACACTGAAGCTTTCTTT; CDR3 protein: CAWSRGRVNTEAFF; J gene: TRBJ1-1; clone size: NA; D gene: NA; V gene: TRBV30
CDR3 DNA: TGCGCCAGCAGCCTCCCCCCCGGGGATACGCAGTATTTT; CDR3 protein: CASSLPPGDTQYF; J gene: TRBJ2-3; clone size: NA; D gene: NA; V gene: TRBV4-1
CDR3 DNA: TGTGCCAGCAGCCGAGACCGGGACAGGGTGGGTTCACCCCTCCACTTT; CDR3 protein: CASSRDRDRVGSPLHF; J gene: TRBJ1-6; clone size: NA; D gene: TRBD1; V gene: TRBV11-3
CDR3 DNA: TGTGCCAGCAGTTACTCGACAGGGTCAAACACCGGGGAGCTGTTTTTT; CDR3 protein: CASSYSTGSNTGELFF; J gene: TRBJ2-2; clone size: NA; D gene: TRBD1; V gene: TRBV6-5
CDR3 DNA: TGTGCCAGTTTTACCTCGGGACAGGGTGTTCCCTACGAGCAGTACTTC; CDR3 protein: CASFTSGQGVPYEQYF; J gene: TRBJ2-7; clone size: NA; D gene: TRBD1; V gene: TRBV28
CDR3 DNA: TGTGCCTCACACAATCGGGAGACCCAAGAGACCCAGTACTTC; CDR3 protein: CASHNRETQETQYF; J gene: TRBJ2-5; clone size: NA; D gene: NA; V gene: TRBV28
CDR3 DNA: TGTGCCAGCAGCTTGTCATCGAGCTACGAGCAGTACTTC; CDR3 protein: CASSLSSSYEQYF; J gene: TRBJ2-7; clone size: NA; D gene: NA; V gene: TRBV5-4
CDR3 DNA: TGTGCCAGCAGCTTAAAATACAGGACTAGCGGGGGCACCTACAATGAGCAGTTCTTC; CDR3 protein: CASSLKYRTSGGTYNEQFF; J gene: TRBJ2-1; clone size: NA; D gene: TRBD2; V gene: TRBV11-2
CDR3 DNA: TGTGCCAGCAGTACAGGGGGCCATGGCTACACCTTC; CDR3 protein: CASSTGGHGYTF; J gene: TRBJ1-2; clone size: NA; D gene: TRBD1; V gene: TRBV28
CDR3 DNA: TGTGCCAGCAGCCAAGAGGTACTGATTAACTATGGCTACACCTTC; CDR3 protein: CASSQEVLINYGYTF; J gene: TRBJ1-2; clone size: NA; D gene: NA; V gene: TRBV4-2